This T cell receptor (beta chain) originates from a study of blood T cell repertoires in COVID-19. Per the authors' pipeline: Amplification of reference gene primers provided the estimated nucleated cell counts. The protocol was immunoSEQ multiplex PCR, while the TCRdb copy is restricted to in-frame clones and leaves out a portion. V and J calls and clone size are copied from that table; D and trimming were computed from the DNA. Of around 250,000 clones listed, 70% to 90% are singletons. The CDR3 extends over 13 amino acids. Germline loops: CDR1 GTSNPN, CDR2 SVGIG (reference sequence). The V and J ends lost 3 bases and 8 bases, in that order; junction bases with no gene match: 4.

The material sequenced was peripheral blood. This chain links TRBV30 with TRBJ1-6; TRBD1 matches at 7 bases. This receptor was obtained from a man aged 60 to 75 with acute or convalescent COVID-19. CDR3 sequence: CAWRLDRDSPLHF. The CDR3 DNA reads TGTGCCTGGAGGCTCGACAGGGATTCACCCCTCCACTTT.